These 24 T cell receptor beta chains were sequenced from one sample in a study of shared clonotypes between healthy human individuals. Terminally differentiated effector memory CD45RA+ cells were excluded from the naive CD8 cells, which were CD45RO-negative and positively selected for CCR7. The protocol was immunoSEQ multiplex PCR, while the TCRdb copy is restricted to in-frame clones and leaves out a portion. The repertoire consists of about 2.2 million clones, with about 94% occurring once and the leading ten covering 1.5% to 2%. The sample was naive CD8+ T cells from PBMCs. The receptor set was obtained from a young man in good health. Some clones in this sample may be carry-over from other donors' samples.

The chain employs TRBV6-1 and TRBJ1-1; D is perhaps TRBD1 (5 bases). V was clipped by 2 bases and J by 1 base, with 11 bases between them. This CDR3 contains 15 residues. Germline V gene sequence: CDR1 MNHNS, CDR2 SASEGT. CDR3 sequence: CASSERQRPNTEAFF. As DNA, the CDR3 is TGTGCCAGCAGTGAACGACAGCGTCCGAACACTGAAGCTTTCTTT.

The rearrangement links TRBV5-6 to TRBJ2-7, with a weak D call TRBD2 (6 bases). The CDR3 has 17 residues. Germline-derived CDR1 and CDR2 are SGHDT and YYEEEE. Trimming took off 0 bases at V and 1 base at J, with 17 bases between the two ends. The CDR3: CASSLGFVFAGSYEQYF. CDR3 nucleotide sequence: TGTGCCAGCAGCTTGGGGTTCGTTTTTGCGGGGTCCTACGAGCAGTACTTC.

DNA for the CDR3: TGTGCCAGCAGCTCGTCGACCGGGACACTGAGGGAGTATTTT. The encoded protein is CASSSSTGTLREYF. The rearrangement joins TRBV7-8 to TRBJ2-3, with D tentatively TRBD1 (6 bases). The CDR3 runs to 14 residues. In germline, CDR1 is SGHVS, CDR2 FQNEAQ. V lost 4 bases, J lost 13 bases, and 21 bases lay in between.

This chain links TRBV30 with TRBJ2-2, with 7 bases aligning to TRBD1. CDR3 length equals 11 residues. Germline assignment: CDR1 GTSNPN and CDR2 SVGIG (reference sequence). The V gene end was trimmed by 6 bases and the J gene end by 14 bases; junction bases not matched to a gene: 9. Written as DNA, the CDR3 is TGTGCCTGTGGGGTACGGACAGGTCTGTTTTTT. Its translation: CACGVRTGLFF. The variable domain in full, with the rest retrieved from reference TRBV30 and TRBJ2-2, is SQTIHQWPATLVQPVGSPLSLECTVEGTSNPNLYWYRQAAGRGLQLLFYSVGIGQISSEVPQNLSASRPQDRQFILSSKKLLLSDSGFYLCACGVRTGLFFGEGSRLTVL.

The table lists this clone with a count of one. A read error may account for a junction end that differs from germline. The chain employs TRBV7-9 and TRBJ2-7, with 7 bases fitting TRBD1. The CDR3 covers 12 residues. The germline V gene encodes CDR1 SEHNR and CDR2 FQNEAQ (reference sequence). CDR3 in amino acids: CASSLDRDRVHF. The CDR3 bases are TGTGCCAGCAGCTTAGACCGGGACAGAGTCCACTTC.

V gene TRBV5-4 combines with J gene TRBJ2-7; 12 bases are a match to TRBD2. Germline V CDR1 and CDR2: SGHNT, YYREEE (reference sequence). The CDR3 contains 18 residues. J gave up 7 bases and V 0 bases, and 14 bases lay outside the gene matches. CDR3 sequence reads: CASSLGPNNGLAGREQYF. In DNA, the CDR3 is TGTGCCAGCAGCTTGGGGCCAAATAACGGACTAGCGGGAAGAGAGCAGTACTTC.

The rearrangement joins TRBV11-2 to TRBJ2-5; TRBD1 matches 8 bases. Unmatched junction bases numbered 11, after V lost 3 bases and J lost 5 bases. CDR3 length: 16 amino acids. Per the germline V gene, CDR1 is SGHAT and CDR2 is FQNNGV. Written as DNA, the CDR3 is TGTGCCAGCAGCTTGTTCCCGGGACAGGCAGGGGAGACCCAGTACTTC. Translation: CASSLFPGQAGETQYF.

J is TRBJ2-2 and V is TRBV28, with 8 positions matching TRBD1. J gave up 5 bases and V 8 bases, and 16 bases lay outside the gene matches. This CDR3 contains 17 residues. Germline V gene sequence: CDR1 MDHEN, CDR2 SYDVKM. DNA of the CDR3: TGTGCCAGCGCCGGGCCCCGGACAGGGTATGGGACCGGGGAGCTGTTTTTT. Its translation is CASAGPRTGYGTGELFF.

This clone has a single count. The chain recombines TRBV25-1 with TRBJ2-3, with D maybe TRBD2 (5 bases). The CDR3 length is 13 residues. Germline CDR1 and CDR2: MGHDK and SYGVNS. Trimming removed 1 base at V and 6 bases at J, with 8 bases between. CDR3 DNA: TGTGCCAGCAGTGAATTCGGGGAGGATACGCAGTATTTT. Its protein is CASSEFGEDTQYF.

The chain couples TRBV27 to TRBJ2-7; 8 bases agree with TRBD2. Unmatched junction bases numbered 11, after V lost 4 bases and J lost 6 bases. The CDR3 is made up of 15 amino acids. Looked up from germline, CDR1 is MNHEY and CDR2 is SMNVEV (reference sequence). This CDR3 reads CASSSGGAPRGEQYF. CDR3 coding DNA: TGTGCCAGCAGTTCGGGAGGGGCGCCCCGGGGCGAGCAGTACTTC.

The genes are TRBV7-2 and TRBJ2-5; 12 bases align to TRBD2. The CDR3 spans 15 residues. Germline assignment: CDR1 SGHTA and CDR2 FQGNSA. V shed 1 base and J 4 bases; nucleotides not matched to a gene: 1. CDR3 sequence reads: CASSLEGLAGETQYF. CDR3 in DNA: TGTGCCAGCAGCTTAGAGGGACTAGCGGGAGAGACCCAGTACTTC.

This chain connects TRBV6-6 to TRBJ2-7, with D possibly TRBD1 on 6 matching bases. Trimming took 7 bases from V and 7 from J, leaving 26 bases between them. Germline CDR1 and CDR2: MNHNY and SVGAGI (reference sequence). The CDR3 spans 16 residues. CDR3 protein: CASTKWQGQPQEEQYF. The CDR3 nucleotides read TGTGCCAGCACCAAGTGGCAAGGACAGCCCCAGGAAGAGCAGTACTTC.

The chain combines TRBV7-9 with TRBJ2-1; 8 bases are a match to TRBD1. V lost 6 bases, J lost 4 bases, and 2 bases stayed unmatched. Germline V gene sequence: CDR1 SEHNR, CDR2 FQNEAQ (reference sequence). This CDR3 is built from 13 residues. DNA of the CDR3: TGTGCCAGCAGGGGGGACAGGTACAATGAGCAGTTCTTC. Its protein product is CASRGDRYNEQFF. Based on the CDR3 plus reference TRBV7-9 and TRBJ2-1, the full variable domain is DTGVSQNPRHKITKRGQNVTFRCDPISEHNRLYWYRQTLGQGPEFLTYFQNEAQLEKSRLLSDRFSAERPKGSFSTLEIQRTEQGDSAMYLCASRGDRYNEQFFGPGTRLTVL.

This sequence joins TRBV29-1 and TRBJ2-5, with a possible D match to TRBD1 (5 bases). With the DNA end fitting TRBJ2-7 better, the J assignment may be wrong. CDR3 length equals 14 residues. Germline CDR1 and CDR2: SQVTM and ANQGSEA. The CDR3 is CSVGGHFPSYEQYF. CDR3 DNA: TGCAGCGTTGGAGGACATTTTCCATCCTACGAGCAGTACTTC.

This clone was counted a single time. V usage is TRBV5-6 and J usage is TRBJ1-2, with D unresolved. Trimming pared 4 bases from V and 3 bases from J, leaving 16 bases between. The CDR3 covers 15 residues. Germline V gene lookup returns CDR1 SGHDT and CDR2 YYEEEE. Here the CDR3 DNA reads TGTGCCAGCAGCCCTCTTCGGGAGTTGGACTATGGCTACACCTTC. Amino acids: CASSPLRELDYGYTF.

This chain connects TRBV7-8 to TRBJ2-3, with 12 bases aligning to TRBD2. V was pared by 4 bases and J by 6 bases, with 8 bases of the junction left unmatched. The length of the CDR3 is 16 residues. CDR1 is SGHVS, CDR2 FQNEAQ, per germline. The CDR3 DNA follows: TGTGCCAGCAGCTATTCTAGCGGGAGGGCCCCTGATACGCAGTATTTT. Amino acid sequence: CASSYSSGRAPDTQYF.

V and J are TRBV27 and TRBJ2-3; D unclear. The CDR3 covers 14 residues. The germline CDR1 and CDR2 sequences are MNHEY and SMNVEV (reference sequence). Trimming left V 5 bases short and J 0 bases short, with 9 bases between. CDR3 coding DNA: TGTGCCAGCAGTCCACAGCCTAGCACAGATACGCAGTATTTT. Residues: CASSPQPSTDTQYF.

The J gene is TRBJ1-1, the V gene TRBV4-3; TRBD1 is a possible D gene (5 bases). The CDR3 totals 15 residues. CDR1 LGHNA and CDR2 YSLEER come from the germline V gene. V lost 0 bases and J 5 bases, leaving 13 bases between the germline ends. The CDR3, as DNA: TGCGCCAGCAGCCAAGACGGCGGGGGAGGGACTGAAGCTTTCTTT. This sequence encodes CASSQDGGGGTEAFF.

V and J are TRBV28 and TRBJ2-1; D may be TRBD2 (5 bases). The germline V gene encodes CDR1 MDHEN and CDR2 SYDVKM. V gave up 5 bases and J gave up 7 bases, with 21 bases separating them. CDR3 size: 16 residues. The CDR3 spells CASSHPWGREGNEQFF. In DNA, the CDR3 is TGTGCCAGCAGTCACCCTTGGGGTAGAGAGGGTAATGAGCAGTTCTTC.

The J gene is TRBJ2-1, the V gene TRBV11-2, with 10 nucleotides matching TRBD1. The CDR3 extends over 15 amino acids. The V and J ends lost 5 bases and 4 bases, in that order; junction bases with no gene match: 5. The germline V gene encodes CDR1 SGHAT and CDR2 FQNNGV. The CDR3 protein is CASSHVDRGYNEQFF. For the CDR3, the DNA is TGTGCCAGCAGCCACGTGGACAGGGGGTACAATGAGCAGTTCTTC.

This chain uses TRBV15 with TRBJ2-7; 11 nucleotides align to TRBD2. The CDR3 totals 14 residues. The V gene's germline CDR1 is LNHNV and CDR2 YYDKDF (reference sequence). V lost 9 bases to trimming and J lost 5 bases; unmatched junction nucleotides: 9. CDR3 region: CATAGTSGWDEQYF. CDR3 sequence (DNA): TGTGCCACTGCGGGGACTAGCGGTTGGGACGAGCAGTACTTC.

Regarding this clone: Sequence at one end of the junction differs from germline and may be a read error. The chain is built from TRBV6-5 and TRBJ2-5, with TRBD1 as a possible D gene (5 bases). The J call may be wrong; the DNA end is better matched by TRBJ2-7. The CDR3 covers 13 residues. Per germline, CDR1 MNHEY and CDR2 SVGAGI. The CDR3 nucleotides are TGTGCCAGCAGTGACTCCAGGGTCTTCGAGCAGTACTTC. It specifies CASSDSRVFEQYF.

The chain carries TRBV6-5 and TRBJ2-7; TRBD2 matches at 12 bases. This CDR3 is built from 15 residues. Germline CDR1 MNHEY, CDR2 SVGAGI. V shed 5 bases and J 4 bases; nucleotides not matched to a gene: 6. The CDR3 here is CASSPTSGRFYEQYF. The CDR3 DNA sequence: TGTGCCAGCAGTCCTACTAGCGGGAGGTTTTACGAGCAGTACTTC.

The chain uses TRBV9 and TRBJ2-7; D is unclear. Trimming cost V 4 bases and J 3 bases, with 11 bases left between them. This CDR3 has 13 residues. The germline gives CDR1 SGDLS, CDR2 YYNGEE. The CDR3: CASSSGLGYEQYF. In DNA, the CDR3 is TGTGCCAGCAGCTCTGGCCTGGGCTACGAGCAGTACTTC. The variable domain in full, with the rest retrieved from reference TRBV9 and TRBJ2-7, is DSGVTQTPKHLITATGQRVTLRCSPRSGDLSVYWYQQSLDQGLQFLIQYYNGEERAKGNILERFSAQQFPDLHSELNLSSLELGDSALYFCASSSGLGYEQYFGPGTRLTVT.